This T cell receptor (beta chain) was sequenced for a study of blood T cell repertoires in COVID-19. The wider study: The study drew acute and convalescent COVID-19 samples from the United States, Italy and Spain. T cells, B-cell-depleted T cells, or PBMCs supplied cDNA or gDNA.

Everyone who took part was 18 to 89 years old, and they came from 20 to 25 US areas. Participants were placed into cohorts based on the clinical history they reported. Germline lookup yields CDR1 MDHEN and CDR2 SYDVKM. CDR3 length: 11 amino acids. Between the trimmed V and J ends, which lost 10 bases and 4 bases, there was a span of 8 bases. Assay used: immunoSEQ multiplex PCR; TCRdb lists only in-frame clones, some missing. The profile covers approximately 270,000 clones, with roughly 89% appearing a single time and under 2.5% taken by the ten largest. This sequence was found in a woman aged 55-70 years who had recovered from COVID-19. Sequenced input: PBMCs or T cells enriched from blood (not recorded which). This chain connects TRBV28 to TRBJ1-3; no definite D call. The CDR3 loop is CATRAGNTIYF. The CDR3 bases are TGTGCCACCCGAGCGGGAAACACCATATATTTT.